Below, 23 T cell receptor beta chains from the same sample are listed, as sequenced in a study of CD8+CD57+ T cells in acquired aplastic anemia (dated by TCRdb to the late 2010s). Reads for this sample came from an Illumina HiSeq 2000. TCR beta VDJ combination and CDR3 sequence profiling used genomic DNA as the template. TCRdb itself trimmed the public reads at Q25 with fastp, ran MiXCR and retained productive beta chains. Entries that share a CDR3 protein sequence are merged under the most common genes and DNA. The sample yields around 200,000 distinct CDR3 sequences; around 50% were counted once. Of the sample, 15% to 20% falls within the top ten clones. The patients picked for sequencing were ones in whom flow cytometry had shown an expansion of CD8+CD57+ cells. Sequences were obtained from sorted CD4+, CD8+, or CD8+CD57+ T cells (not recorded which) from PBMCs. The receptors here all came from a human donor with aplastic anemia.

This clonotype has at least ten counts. The CDR3 region is CSASWGIHGYTF. The CDR3, as DNA: TGCAGTGCTAGCTGGGGAATCCATGGCTACACCTTC. The V and J genes are TRBV20-1 and TRBJ1-2, with unresolved D. V was clipped by 3 bases and J by 6 bases, with 11 bases between them. The CDR3 extends over 12 amino acids. Germline assignment: CDR1 DFQATT and CDR2 SNEGSKA (reference sequence).

CDR3 loop: CASSLSTGTSGGLYNEQFF. CDR3 DNA sequence: TGTGCCAGCAGCTTAAGCACCGGGACTAGCGGGGGGCTTTACAATGAGCAGTTCTTC. V is TRBV7-9 and J is TRBJ2-1; 15 bases line up with TRBD2. The CDR3 has 19 residues. Germline V CDR1 and CDR2: SEHNR, FQNEAQ (reference sequence). V lost 2 bases, J lost 4 bases, and 9 bases stayed unmatched.

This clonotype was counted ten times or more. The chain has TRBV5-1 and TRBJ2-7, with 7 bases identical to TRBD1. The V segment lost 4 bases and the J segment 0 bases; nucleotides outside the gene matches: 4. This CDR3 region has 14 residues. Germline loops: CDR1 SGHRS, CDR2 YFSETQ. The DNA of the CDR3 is TGCGCCAGCAGCGGGACAGCGAGCTCCTACGAGCAGTACTTC. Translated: CASSGTASSYEQYF.

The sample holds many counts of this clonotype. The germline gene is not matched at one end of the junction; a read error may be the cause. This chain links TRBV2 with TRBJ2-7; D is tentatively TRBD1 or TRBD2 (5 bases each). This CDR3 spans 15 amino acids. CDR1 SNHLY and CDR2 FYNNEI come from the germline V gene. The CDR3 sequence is CASSEGGTESPRCVF. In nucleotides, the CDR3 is TGTGCCAGCAGTGAAGGAGGGACGGAGTCACCGAGATGTGTCTTC.

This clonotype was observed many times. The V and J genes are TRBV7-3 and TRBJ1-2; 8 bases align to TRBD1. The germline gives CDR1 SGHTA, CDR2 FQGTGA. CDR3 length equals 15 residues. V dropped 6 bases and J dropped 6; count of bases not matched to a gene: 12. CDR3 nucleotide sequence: TGTGCCAGCAGTTCAATCGGACAGGGCATGGATGGCTACACCTTC. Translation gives CASSSIGQGMDGYTF.

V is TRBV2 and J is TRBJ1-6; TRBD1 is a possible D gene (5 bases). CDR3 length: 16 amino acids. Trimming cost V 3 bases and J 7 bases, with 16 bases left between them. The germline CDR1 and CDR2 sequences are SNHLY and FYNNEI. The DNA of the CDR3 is TGTGCCAGCAGTGATACGAAGGTCGGGGCCAATTCACCCCTCCACTTT. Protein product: CASSDTKVGANSPLHF. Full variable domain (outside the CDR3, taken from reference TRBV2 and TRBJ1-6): EPEVTQTPSHQVTQMGQEVILRCVPISNHLYFYWYRQILGQKVEFLVSFYNNEISEKSEIFDDQFSVERPDGSNFTLKIRSTKLEDSAMYFCASSDTKVGANSPLHFGNGTRLTVT.

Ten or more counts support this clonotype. CDR3 DNA: TGTGCCCTTCAACGGAACACTGAAGCTTTCTTT. Protein product: CALQRNTEAFF. The rearrangement uses TRBV28 and TRBJ1-1; D remains unclear. Germline CDR1 reads MDHEN; CDR2 reads SYDVKM. This CDR3 is built from 11 residues. Trimming removed 11 bases at V and 1 base at J, with 8 bases between.

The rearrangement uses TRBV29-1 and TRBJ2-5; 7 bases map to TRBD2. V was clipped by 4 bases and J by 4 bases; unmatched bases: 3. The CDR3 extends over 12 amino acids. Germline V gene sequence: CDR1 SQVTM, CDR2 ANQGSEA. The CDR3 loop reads CSVGGGGETQYF. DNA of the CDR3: TGCAGCGTTGGGGGGGGGGGAGAGACCCAGTACTTC.

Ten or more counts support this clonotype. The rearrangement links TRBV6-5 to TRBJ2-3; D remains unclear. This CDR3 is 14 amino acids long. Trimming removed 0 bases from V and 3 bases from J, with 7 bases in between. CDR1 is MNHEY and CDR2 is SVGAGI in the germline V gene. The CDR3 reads CASSYSGQTDTQYF. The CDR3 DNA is TGTGCCAGCAGTTACTCCGGGCAGACAGATACGCAGTATTTT.

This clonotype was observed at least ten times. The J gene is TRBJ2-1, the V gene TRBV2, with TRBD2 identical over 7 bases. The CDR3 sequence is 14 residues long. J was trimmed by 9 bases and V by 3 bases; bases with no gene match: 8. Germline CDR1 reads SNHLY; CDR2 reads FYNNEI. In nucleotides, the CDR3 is TGTGCCAGCAGTGACAGGGCGGGGGACGTTGAGCAGTTCTTC. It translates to CASSDRAGDVEQFF.

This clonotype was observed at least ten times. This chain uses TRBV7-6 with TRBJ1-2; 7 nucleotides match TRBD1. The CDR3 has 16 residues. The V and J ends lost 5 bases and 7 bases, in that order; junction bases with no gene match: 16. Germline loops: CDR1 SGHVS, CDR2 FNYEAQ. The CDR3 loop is CASSPRTGGALSGYTF. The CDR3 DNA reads TGTGCCAGCAGCCCCCGGACAGGCGGCGCTTTATCTGGCTACACCTTC.

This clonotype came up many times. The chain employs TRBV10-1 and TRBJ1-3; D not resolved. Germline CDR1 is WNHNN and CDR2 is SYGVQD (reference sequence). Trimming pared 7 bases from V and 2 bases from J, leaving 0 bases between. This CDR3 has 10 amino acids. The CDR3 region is CASTGNTIYF. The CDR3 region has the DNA TGCGCCAGCACTGGAAACACCATATATTTT.

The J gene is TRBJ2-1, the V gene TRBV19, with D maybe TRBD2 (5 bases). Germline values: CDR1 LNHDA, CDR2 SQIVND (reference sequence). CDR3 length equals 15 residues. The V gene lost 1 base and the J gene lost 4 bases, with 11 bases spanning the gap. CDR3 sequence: CASSIGTGSYNEQFF. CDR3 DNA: TGTGCCAGTAGTATAGGGACGGGAAGTTACAATGAGCAGTTCTTC. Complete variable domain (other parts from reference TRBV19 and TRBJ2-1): DGGITQSPKYLFRKEGQNVTLSCEQNLNHDAMYWYRQDPGQGLRLIYYSQIVNDFQKGDIAEGYSVSREKKESFPLTVTSAQKNPTAFYLCASSIGTGSYNEQFFGPGTRLTVL.

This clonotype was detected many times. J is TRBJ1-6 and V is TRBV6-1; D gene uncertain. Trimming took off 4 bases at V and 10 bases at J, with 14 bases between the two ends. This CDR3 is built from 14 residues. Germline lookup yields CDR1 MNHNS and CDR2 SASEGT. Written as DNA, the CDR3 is TGTGCCAGCAGTGCCACTTGGAGGGAGTCACCCCTCCACTTT. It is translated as CASSATWRESPLHF.

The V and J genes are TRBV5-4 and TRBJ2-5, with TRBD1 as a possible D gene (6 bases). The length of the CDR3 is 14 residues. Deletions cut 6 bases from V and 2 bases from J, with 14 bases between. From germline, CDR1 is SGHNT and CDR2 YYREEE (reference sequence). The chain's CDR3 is CASKSRTAQETQYF. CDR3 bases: TGTGCCAGCAAATCTAGGACAGCTCAAGAGACCCAGTACTTC.

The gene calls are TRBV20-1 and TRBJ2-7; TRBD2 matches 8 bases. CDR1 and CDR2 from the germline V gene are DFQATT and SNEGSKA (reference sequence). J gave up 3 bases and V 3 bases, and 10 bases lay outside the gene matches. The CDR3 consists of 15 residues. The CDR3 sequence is CSASAAGGPIYEQYF. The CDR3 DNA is TGCAGTGCTAGCGCGGCGGGGGGCCCAATCTACGAGCAGTACTTC.

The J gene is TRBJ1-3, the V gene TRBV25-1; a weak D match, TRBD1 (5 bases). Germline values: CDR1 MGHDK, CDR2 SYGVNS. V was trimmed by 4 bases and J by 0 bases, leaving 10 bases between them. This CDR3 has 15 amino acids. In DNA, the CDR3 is TGTGCCAGCAGTGCCGGGACCCTCTCTGGAAACACCATATATTTT. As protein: CASSAGTLSGNTIYF.

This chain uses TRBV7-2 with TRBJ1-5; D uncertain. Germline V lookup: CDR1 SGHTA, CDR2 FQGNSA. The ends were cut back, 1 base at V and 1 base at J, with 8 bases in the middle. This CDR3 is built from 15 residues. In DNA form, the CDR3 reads TGTGCCAGCAGCTTAGGGGGTTTAAGCAATCAGCCCCAGCATTTT. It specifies CASSLGGLSNQPQHF.

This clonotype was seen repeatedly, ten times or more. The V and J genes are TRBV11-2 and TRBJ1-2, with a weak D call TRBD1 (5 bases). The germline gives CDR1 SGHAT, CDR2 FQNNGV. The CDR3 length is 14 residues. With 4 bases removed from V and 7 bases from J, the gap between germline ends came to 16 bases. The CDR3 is CASSSPWRDVGYTF. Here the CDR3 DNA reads TGTGCCAGCAGCTCCCCATGGAGGGACGTTGGCTACACCTTC.

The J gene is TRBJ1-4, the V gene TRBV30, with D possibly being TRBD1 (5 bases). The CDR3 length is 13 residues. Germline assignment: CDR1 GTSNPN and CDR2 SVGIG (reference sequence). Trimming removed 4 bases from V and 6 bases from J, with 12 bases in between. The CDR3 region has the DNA TGTGCCTGGACAAAGGGGAGGGATGAAAAACTGTTTTTT. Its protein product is CAWTKGRDEKLFF.

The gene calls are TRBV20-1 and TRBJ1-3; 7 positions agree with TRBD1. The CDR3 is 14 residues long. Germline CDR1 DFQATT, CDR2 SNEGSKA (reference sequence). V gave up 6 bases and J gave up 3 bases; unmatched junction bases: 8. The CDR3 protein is CSALTGTDGNTIYF. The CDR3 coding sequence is TGCAGTGCCTTGACAGGGACAGATGGAAACACCATATATTTT.

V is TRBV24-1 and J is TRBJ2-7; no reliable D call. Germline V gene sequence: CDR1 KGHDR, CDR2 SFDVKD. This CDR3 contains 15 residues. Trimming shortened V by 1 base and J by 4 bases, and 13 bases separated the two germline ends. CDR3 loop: CATSDLAQPYYEQYF. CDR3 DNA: TGTGCCACCAGTGATTTAGCTCAGCCTTATTACGAGCAGTACTTC.

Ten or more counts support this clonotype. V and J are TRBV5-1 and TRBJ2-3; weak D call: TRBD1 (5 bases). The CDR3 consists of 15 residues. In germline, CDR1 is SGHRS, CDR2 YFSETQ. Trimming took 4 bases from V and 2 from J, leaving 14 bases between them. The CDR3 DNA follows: TGCGCCAGCAGCATTTCGACAGCGTCCACAGATACGCAGTATTTT. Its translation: CASSISTASTDTQYF.